The 2 T cell receptor beta chains listed next were all sequenced from one sample in a study of molecular identifiers for immune sequencing clone quantification. TCRdb itself ran the PCR reads through MiXCR, one entry per CDR3 protein. This sample has hundreds of thousands of distinct CDR3 sequences, with around 25% found just once. The sequencing sample was made of naive CD8+ T cells from blood, with Jurkat cell RNA spiked in. Specified subset: FACS-sorted CD8+CD4-CCR7+CD45RA+ naive T cells. The origin of the receptors is a human donor in good health. Some libraries in this study had Jurkat cell RNA spiked in.

This clonotype was seen a few times. V and J are TRBV2 and TRBJ2-2; no clear D gene. The germline CDR1 and CDR2 sequences are SNHLY and FYNNEI. The CDR3 covers 14 residues. Trimming removed 6 bases at V and 2 bases at J, with 10 bases between. The CDR3 loop reads CASRAPRNTGELFF. CDR3 bases: TGTGCCAGCAGGGCACCACGAAACACCGGGGAGCTGTTTTTT.

CDR3 sequence: CASSPEGYKNIQYF. The CDR3 bases are TGTGCCAGCAGTCCAGAGGGGTACAAAAACATTCAGTACTTC. This chain joins TRBV12-3 or TRBV12-4 and TRBJ2-4; D may correspond to TRBD1 or TRBD2 (5 bases each). Trimming shortened V by 5 bases and J by 3 bases, and 11 bases separated the two germline ends. CDR3 length: 14 amino acids.